This entry lists 13 T cell receptor beta chains sequenced from one sample in a study of CD8 T cells in Susac syndrome. RNA was extracted with the RNeasy kit, and a quantity of roughly 0.5 to 1 ug was reverse transcribed using random hexamers. TCRdb re-derived calls from the immunoSEQ multiplex PCR reads in MiXCR, one entry per CDR3 protein. The table shows roughly 200,000 distinct CDR3 sequences, with 95% occurring only once. Sequencing input: CD8+ T cells from PBMCs. The receptors derive from a human donor with multiple sclerosis.

This chain links TRBV27 with TRBJ2-3; 7 bases are a match to TRBD1. Trimming cost V 5 bases and J 7 bases; bases outside gene matches: 6. CDR3 length equals 13 residues. The germline gives CDR1 MNHEY, CDR2 SMNVEV (reference sequence). The CDR3 is CASSPQQGYTQYF. CDR3 nucleotides: TGTGCCAGCAGTCCCCAACAGGGGTATACGCAGTATTTT.

The chain employs TRBV30 and TRBJ2-7, with 9 bases matching TRBD2. The CDR3 has 12 residues. With 2 bases clipped from V and 6 bases from J, the junction kept 2 bases outside the gene matches. Germline lookup yields CDR1 GTSNPN and CDR2 SVGIG (reference sequence). The DNA for the CDR3 is TGTGCCTGGAGTCCGACTAGCGGCGAGCAGTACTTC. Its translation is CAWSPTSGEQYF.

The chain is built from TRBV30 and TRBJ2-5, with D perhaps TRBD1 (5 bases). V was clipped by 3 bases and J by 1 base, with 12 bases between them. Germline lookup yields CDR1 GTSNPN and CDR2 SVGIG (reference sequence). There are 14 residues in the CDR3. CDR3 sequence: CAWSQTEPQETQYF. The CDR3 DNA reads TGTGCCTGGAGCCAGACAGAACCCCAAGAGACCCAGTACTTC. The full variable domain, completed using reference TRBV30 and TRBJ2-5, is SQTIHQWPATLVQPVGSPLSLECTVEGTSNPNLYWYRQAAGRGLQLLFYSVGIGQISSEVPQNLSASRPQDRQFILSSKKLLLSDSGFYLCAWSQTEPQETQYFGPGTRLLVL.

The rearrangement links TRBV5-1 to TRBJ2-7; tentative D call: TRBD2 (6 bases). Germline CDR1 reads SGHRS; CDR2 reads YFSETQ. Between the trimmed V and J ends, which lost 2 bases and 3 bases, there was a span of 12 bases. The CDR3 runs 14 residues. CDR3 protein: CASSFSGGNYEQYF. The CDR3 DNA is TGCGCCAGCAGCTTCTCCGGGGGAAACTACGAGCAGTACTTC.

The gene calls are TRBV4-1 and TRBJ1-5, with 7 bases matching TRBD1. The CDR3 has 15 amino acids. The germline V gene has CDR1 MGHRA and CDR2 YSYEKL. V dropped 1 base and J dropped 7; count of bases not matched to a gene: 7. CDR3 DNA sequence: TGCGCCAGCAGCCAAGTTGTAGACAGGGCGCAGCCCCAGCATTTT. It specifies CASSQVVDRAQPQHF.

In this sample, this clonotype turned up once. V and J are TRBV12-3 or TRBV12-4 and TRBJ2-1; possible D gene TRBD2, 5 bases. The ends were cut back, 3 bases at V and 4 bases at J, with 10 bases in the middle. The CDR3 runs to 14 residues. In DNA form, the CDR3 reads TGTGCCAGCAGTTTGCTAGCATCGTACAATGAGCAGTTCTTC. This sequence encodes CASSLLASYNEQFF.

In its sample, this clonotype was seen a few times. J is TRBJ2-3 and V is TRBV12-3 or TRBV12-4; 15 nucleotides align to TRBD2. J was trimmed by 2 bases and V by 5 bases; bases with no gene match: 2. The CDR3 runs to 16 residues. CDR3 region: CASSGTSGGPTDTQYF. Here the CDR3 DNA reads TGTGCCAGCAGTGGGACTAGCGGGGGGCCCACAGATACGCAGTATTTT.

The rearrangement links TRBV27 to TRBJ2-2, with 14 bases matching TRBD2. V lost 6 bases and J lost 7; bases outside the gene matches: 4. Germline CDR1 MNHEY, CDR2 SMNVEV (reference sequence). CDR3 size: 15 residues. The CDR3 loop reads CASRWTSGRIGELFF. The CDR3 nucleotides are TGTGCCAGCAGATGGACTAGCGGGAGGATCGGGGAGCTGTTTTTT.

This chain links TRBV27 with TRBJ2-7; 8 nucleotides agree with TRBD1. The CDR3 extends over 13 amino acids. V lost 8 bases and J lost 1; bases outside the gene matches: 4. Germline V gene sequence: CDR1 MNHEY, CDR2 SMNVEV (reference sequence). CDR3 sequence: CASSTGVSYEQYF. CDR3 bases: TGTGCCAGCTCGACAGGGGTATCCTACGAGCAGTACTTC.

V usage is TRBV5-6 and J usage is TRBJ2-7; TRBD1 might be the D (6 bases). V lost 4 bases, J lost 4 bases, and 15 bases lay in between. The CDR3 has 14 residues. Germline V gene sequence: CDR1 SGHDT, CDR2 YYEEEE. The CDR3 here is CASSEVAGEYEQYF. CDR3 nucleotides: TGTGCCAGCAGCGAGGTGGCAGGGGAGTACGAGCAGTACTTC.

The chain combines TRBV20-1 with TRBJ2-1; D might be TRBD1 or TRBD2, each matching 5 bases. In germline, CDR1 is DFQATT, CDR2 SNEGSKA (reference sequence). The CDR3 runs to 14 residues. The germline V and J ends were trimmed by 0 bases and 6 bases, with 12 bases remaining between them. CDR3 in amino acids: CSARESGRLNEQFF. CDR3 nucleotide sequence: TGCAGTGCTAGAGAGTCGGGACGACTCAATGAGCAGTTCTTC.

V gene TRBV5-1 combines with J gene TRBJ1-1; tentative D call: TRBD1 (6 bases). CDR1 SGHRS and CDR2 YFSETQ come from the germline V gene. Trimming removed 2 bases at V and 1 base at J, with 9 bases between. The CDR3 contains 14 residues. The CDR3 loop reads CASSFLRGNTEAFF. The CDR3, as DNA: TGCGCCAGCAGCTTCCTCAGGGGGAACACTGAAGCTTTCTTT.

This clonotype appeared a few times. V gene TRBV4-1 combines with J gene TRBJ2-1, with D hard to call. Looked up from germline, CDR1 is MGHRA and CDR2 is YSYEKL. Trimming pared 1 base from V and 8 bases from J, leaving 12 bases between. The CDR3 covers 14 residues. The CDR3 DNA is TGCGCCAGCAGCCAAGCTCGTTCTCGGGATGAGCAGTTCTTC. It codes for CASSQARSRDEQFF.